This TCR beta chain comes out of a study of Graves' ophthalmopathy and Graves' hyperthyroidism. As for the study in general: Peripheral blood collection took place at initial diagnosis, before any treatment.

Moderate-to-severe activity, CAS ≥3, NOSPECS ≥4 and a duration under 3 months were seen in donors with ophthalmopathy. Amplified TCR beta CDR3 regions were obtained using RNA transcripts as template. Second-round multiplex PCR followed a first-round RT-PCR using HTBI primers. TCRdb independently ran MiXCR on the multiplex PCR reads; one entry per CDR3 protein. This table holds approximately 700,000 distinct CDR3 sequences, roughly 41% found once. General study points: In blood appeared most of the expanded thyroid clonotypes whose frequency exceeded 0.001. Both an approximately 69% sensitivity and an approximately 72% specificity characterized the model's predictions of ophthalmopathy progression.

Concerning this clonotype: The antigen is unknown.

Germline V gene lookup returns CDR1 SGHDT and CDR2 YYEEEE. This CDR3 has 12 residues. The germline V and J ends were trimmed by 7 bases and 9 bases, with 17 bases remaining between them. The specimen was peripheral blood. This rearrangement joins TRBV5-6 to TRBJ2-7, with TRBD2 as a possible D gene (6 bases). This receptor was identified in an adult man with Graves' ophthalmopathy. CDR3 in DNA: TGTGCCAGCTGGGGGGACCGGAGCAGGCAGTACTTC. It specifies CASWGDRSRQYF.